This T cell receptor beta chain was observed in a study of neurological immune-mediated disorders. The CDR3 covers 12 residues. Looked up from germline, CDR1 is DFQATT and CDR2 is SNEGSKA (reference sequence). V shed 7 bases and J shed 3 bases, with 10 bases lying between them. Study-wide results and limits: The absence of shared CDR3 amino acid sequences among expanded clones across subjects suggests private repertoires in all groups.

The sample's time point: longitudinal time-point 3. A total of 2 million PBMCs stored at -80 degrees C provided the unsorted libraries. With 10-nucleotide random UMIs, 5'RACE was used to make the cDNA. From 15-18 subjects, over 200 million TCR-beta sequences were obtained in each sequencing run. From the 5' RACE reads, TCRdb called clonotypes with MiXCR, one entry per CDR3 protein. The table includes more than 95,000 distinct CDR3 sequences, about a tenth detected once. Concerning this clonotype: No antigen is known for it. This may be a read error: a much more frequent sequence differs by one nucleotide.

The V call is TRBV20-1, the J call TRBJ2-4, with D hard to call. This receptor was taken from a female donor with HTLV-1-associated myelopathy (HAM/TSP). The sample comprised PBMCs. The CDR3 DNA sequence: TGCAGTGGGACGGCAGACAAAAACATTCAGTACTTC. It encodes CSGTADKNIQYF.